The subject of this entry is one TCR beta chain. The target antigen is unknown. The CDR3 has 14 residues. V dropped 5 bases and J dropped 4 bases, with 15 bases sitting between them. Germline V lookup: CDR1 SGHAT, CDR2 FQDESV (reference sequence). The sample is drawn from a study of Graves' ophthalmopathy and Graves' hyperthyroidism. Study conclusions and caveats: Also, most clonotypes expanded in the thyroid above 0.001 frequency appeared in blood. Between ophthalmopathy and stable hyperthyroidism, a 13-signature model drew a separation with 87.88% sensitivity and around 80% specificity.

The TCR beta CDR3 regions underwent amplification from RNA transcripts. HTBI-primed first-round RT-PCR preceded second-round multiplex PCR. TCRdb reanalysed the multiplex PCR reads using MiXCR and keeps one entry per CDR3 protein. Among around 600,000 distinct CDR3 sequences, approximately 39% were seen once, and the ten largest hold more than 3%. Ophthalmopathy in the donors was of moderate-to-severe activity, with CAS ≥3, NOSPECS ≥4 and duration under 3 months. 10 ml of fresh blood yielded the PBMCs by density gradient. This clonotype was obtained from an adult man with Graves' ophthalmopathy. The rearrangement joins TRBV11-1 to TRBJ2-7; D ambiguous. The sample taken for sequencing was peripheral blood. The CDR3 nucleotides read TGTGCCAGCAGCCCGGAGACTGGTATGTACGAGCAGTACTTC. Its protein is CASSPETGMYEQYF.